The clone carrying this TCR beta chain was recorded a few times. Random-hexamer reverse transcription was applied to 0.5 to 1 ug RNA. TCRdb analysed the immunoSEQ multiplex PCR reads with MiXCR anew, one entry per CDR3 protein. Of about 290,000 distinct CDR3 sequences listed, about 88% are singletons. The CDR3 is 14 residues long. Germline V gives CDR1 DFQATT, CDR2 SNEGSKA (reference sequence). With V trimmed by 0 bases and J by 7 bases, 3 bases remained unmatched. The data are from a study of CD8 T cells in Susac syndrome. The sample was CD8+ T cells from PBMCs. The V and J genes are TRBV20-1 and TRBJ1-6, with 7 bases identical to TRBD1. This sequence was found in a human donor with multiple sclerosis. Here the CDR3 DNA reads TGCAGTGCTAGAGAGGGGACAGAAAATTCACCCCTCCACTTT. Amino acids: CSAREGTENSPLHF.